One sample yielded the 32 T cell receptor beta chains listed below, sequenced in a study of control samples from healthy donors and cancer patients. Using immunoSEQ multiplex PCR, the repertoire was profiled, and TCRdb retains in-frame clones only, with some absent. This sample has 150,000 to 200,000 clones, with about 90% found just once. The sample comprised blood. Receptors were obtained from a woman aged 25 to 39 in good health.

The chain uses TRBV4-2 and TRBJ2-1; a possible D gene is TRBD2 (7 bases). CDR1 and CDR2 (germline): LGHNA, YNFKEQ. Trimming took off 0 bases at V and 2 bases at J, with 14 bases between the two ends. The CDR3 has 17 amino acids. CDR3 bases: TGTGCCAGCAGCCAAGAAGCTCGGGGGGCTACCTACAATGAGCAGTTCTTC. Translated, it gives CASSQEARGATYNEQFF.

This clone was seen a handful of times. The CDR3 region has the DNA TGTGCCAGCAGTCCACAGGGGTCGTGGACTGAAGCTTTCTTT. Residues: CASSPQGSWTEAFF. V and J are TRBV6-6 and TRBJ1-1; TRBD1 aligns across 7 bases. The germline gives CDR1 MNHNY, CDR2 SVGAGI (reference sequence). The CDR3 extends over 14 amino acids. V dropped 5 bases and J dropped 5; count of bases not matched to a gene: 8.

The rearrangement joins TRBV27 to TRBJ1-4, with 8 bases aligning to TRBD1. Germline values: CDR1 MNHEY, CDR2 SMNVEV (reference sequence). J lost 2 bases, V lost 6 bases, and 5 bases had no gene match. The CDR3 consists of 15 residues. CDR3 in amino acids: CASRSGGWTNEKLFF. DNA of the CDR3: TGTGCCAGCAGATCAGGGGGCTGGACTAATGAAAAACTGTTTTTT.

This chain links TRBV28 with TRBJ1-3; D is ambiguous. The germline V and J ends were trimmed by 6 bases and 0 bases, with 9 bases remaining between them. This CDR3 comprises 14 residues. Germline CDR1 and CDR2: MDHEN and SYDVKM. As DNA, the CDR3 is TGTGCCAGCAGCCTCGGTGCCTCTGGAAACACCATATATTTT. Translating gives CASSLGASGNTIYF. The full variable domain, its missing parts supplied by reference TRBV28 and TRBJ1-3, is DVKVTQSSRYLVKRTGEKVFLECVQDMDHENMFWYRQDPGLGLRLIYFSYDVKMKEKGDIPEGYSVSREKKERFSLILESASTNQTSMYLCASSLGASGNTIYFGEGSWLTVV.

The chain joins TRBV19 to TRBJ2-3; D gene uncertain. CDR3 size: 14 residues. Trimming left V 3 bases short and J 7 bases short, with 14 bases between. The germline V gene encodes CDR1 LNHDA and CDR2 SQIVND (reference sequence). The CDR3 sequence: CASSIGQRRYTQYF. CDR3 sequence (DNA): TGTGCCAGTAGTATTGGGCAGAGGCGTTATACGCAGTATTTT.

The gene calls are TRBV13 and TRBJ1-1, with D unclear. The CDR3 runs 14 residues. V gave up 6 bases and J gave up 1 base, with 12 bases separating them. The germline V gene encodes CDR1 PRHDT and CDR2 FYEKMQ (reference sequence). Here the CDR3 reads CASRRTGRNTEAFF. The CDR3 DNA reads TGTGCCAGCAGACGAACGGGCAGGAACACTGAAGCTTTCTTT.

The rearrangement uses TRBV6-1 and TRBJ1-3; no definite D call. Between the trimmed V and J ends, which lost 2 bases and 2 bases, there was a span of 1 base. This CDR3 has 12 amino acids. Germline-derived CDR1 and CDR2 are MNHNS and SASEGT. The CDR3 DNA reads as TGTGCCAGCAGTGAACCTGGAAACACCATATATTTT. It encodes CASSEPGNTIYF.

The chain combines TRBV6-5 with TRBJ2-7; the match to TRBD2 covers 12 bases. V lost 5 bases, J lost 7 bases, and 9 bases stayed unmatched. CDR3 size: 15 residues. CDR1 is MNHEY and CDR2 is SVGAGI in the germline V gene. DNA of the CDR3: TGTGCCAGCAGTACTCAACCGGGACTAGCGGGTGAGCAGTACTTC. Its protein is CASSTQPGLAGEQYF.

The gene calls are TRBV3-1 (or the pseudogene TRBV3-2) and TRBJ1-3; TRBD1 agrees at 7 bases. CDR3 size: 18 residues. Losses at the gene ends were 0 bases for V and 2 bases for J; bases not matched to a gene: 10. CDR1 and CDR2 from the germline V gene are LGHDT and YNNKEL (reference sequence). In DNA, the CDR3 is TGTGCCAGCAGCCAAGATCTAAGGGGGCAGGCCCCTGGAAACACCATATATTTT. It encodes CASSQDLRGQAPGNTIYF.

The chain couples TRBV27 to TRBJ1-1, with a possible D match to TRBD1 (5 bases). The CDR3 is 16 amino acids. Trimming stripped 1 base from V and 5 bases from J, with 17 bases between. Germline V gene lookup returns CDR1 MNHEY and CDR2 SMNVEV (reference sequence). CDR3 sequence (DNA): TGTGCCAGCAGTTTATACCAAGTGGGGGGAATTACTGAAGCTTTCTTT. Translated: CASSLYQVGGITEAFF.

This chain uses TRBV14 with TRBJ2-5; D is unresolved. V was shortened by 4 bases and J by 1 base, with 16 bases between the two germline ends. The CDR3 length is 16 residues. Germline values: CDR1 SGHDN, CDR2 FVKESK. The CDR3 region is CASSPTRGRSQETQYF. In DNA form, the CDR3 reads TGTGCCAGCAGCCCCACCCGTGGACGGAGCCAAGAGACCCAGTACTTC. Combining the CDR3 with reference TRBV14 and TRBJ2-5 gives the whole variable domain EAGVTQFPSHSVIEKGQTVTLRCDPISGHDNLYWYRRVMGKEIKFLLHFVKESKQDESGMPNNRFLAERTGGTYSTLKVQPAELEDSGVYFCASSPTRGRSQETQYFGPGTRLLVL.

The chain recombines TRBV10-3 with TRBJ1-1; D is uncertain. V lost 6 bases to trimming and J lost 4 bases, with 12 bases between them. Germline V CDR1 and CDR2: ENHRY, SYGVKD. The CDR3 totals 13 residues. CDR3 sequence (DNA): TGTGCCATCAGCTCGACGGCCCGCACTGAAGCTTTCTTT. Protein product: CAISSTARTEAFF.

The rearrangement joins TRBV5-6 to TRBJ1-5; D not resolved. V gave up 2 bases and J gave up 5 bases, with 11 bases separating them. Germline CDR1 and CDR2: SGHDT and YYEEEE. This CDR3 spans 14 amino acids. CDR3 nucleotide sequence: TGTGCCAGCAGCTTTGGCCTAGGTCATCAGCCCCAGCATTTT. Residues: CASSFGLGHQPQHF.

This chain uses TRBV15 with TRBJ2-3, with D tentatively TRBD1 (6 bases). With 3 bases removed from V and 4 bases from J, the gap between germline ends came to 11 bases. Germline V gene sequence: CDR1 LNHNV, CDR2 YYDKDF (reference sequence). This CDR3 is 14 amino acids long. The CDR3 bases are TGTGCCACCAGCAGCCTATCAGGGGCAGATACGCAGTATTTT. It specifies CATSSLSGADTQYF. The variable domain in full, completed from reference TRBV15 and TRBJ2-3, reads DAMVIQNPRYQVTQFGKPVTLSCSQTLNHNVMYWYQQKSSQAPKLLFHYYDKDFNNEADTPDNFQSRRPNTSFCFLDIRSPGLGDTAMYLCATSSLSGADTQYFGPGTRLTVL.

The J gene is TRBJ2-7, the V gene TRBV3-1 (or the pseudogene TRBV3-2); a possible D gene is TRBD2 (6 bases). CDR3 length equals 13 residues. Germline values: CDR1 LGHDT, CDR2 YNNKEL (reference sequence). The V and J ends lost 4 bases and 3 bases respectively, with 10 bases between them. For the CDR3, the DNA is TGTGCCAGCAGCCCAAATAGCGGCTACGAGCAGTACGTC. This sequence encodes CASSPNSGYEQYV.

This clone was picked up one time. The chain employs TRBV5-1 and TRBJ2-7; tentative D call: TRBD2 (6 bases). The germline V gene encodes CDR1 SGHRS and CDR2 YFSETQ. This CDR3 is 16 amino acids long. V lost 4 bases to trimming and J lost 7 bases, with 24 bases between them. CDR3 coding DNA: TGCGCCAGCAGCCCTACCACCTCCCATACACGGGGGGAGCAGTACTTC. It codes for CASSPTTSHTRGEQYF.

The chain combines TRBV21-1 with TRBJ2-1; the DNA was not compared with TRBD1, the D call given in the table. TRBV21-1 is a pseudogene segment. CDR3 length: 17 residues. CDR3 loop: CASSKRDPGQLNGEQFF. The CDR3 DNA reads TGTGCCAGCAGCAAAAGGGACCCGGGACAGCTTAACGGTGAGCAGTTCTTC.

Details on this clone: Other nucleotide sequences from this sample produce the same CDR3. The chain links TRBV12-3 or TRBV12-4 to TRBJ2-5, with D unresolved. The CDR3 is 11 residues long. The V end was cut by 2 bases, the J end by 5 bases, with 3 bases between. CDR3 sequence: CASSLRETQYF. The CDR3 region has the DNA TGTGCCAGCAGTTTACGGGAGACCCAGTACTTC.

The J gene is TRBJ2-7, the V gene TRBV2; 7 bases match TRBD1. V shed 6 bases and J 3 bases; nucleotides not matched to a gene: 8. Germline-derived CDR1 and CDR2 are SNHLY and FYNNEI. This CDR3 is 14 amino acids long. The CDR3 loop is CASSSTGANYEQYF. The DNA for the CDR3 is TGTGCCAGCAGCTCTACAGGGGCGAACTACGAGCAGTACTTC.

This chain links TRBV10-3 with TRBJ2-1, with 9 nucleotides matching TRBD2. CDR1 is ENHRY and CDR2 is SYGVKD in the germline V gene. V lost 3 bases and J lost 10; bases outside the gene matches: 16. This CDR3 comprises 17 residues. CDR3 coding DNA: TGTGCCATCAGTGACCCCGACGGGCCTAGCGGGACGGAAGAGCAGTTCTTC. It yields the protein CAISDPDGPSGTEEQFF.

The chain has TRBV14 and TRBJ1-2, with D possibly matching TRBD1 (5 bases). Germline CDR1 reads SGHDN; CDR2 reads FVKESK. Trimming cost V 0 bases and J 4 bases, with 12 bases left between them. This CDR3 has 15 amino acids. The CDR3 bases are TGTGCCAGCAGCCAAGATAGTCGGGGCCGCTATGGCTACACCTTC. This translates into CASSQDSRGRYGYTF.

This clone was picked up a small number of times. CDR3 region: CASSQDPPYSPLHF. In DNA form, the CDR3 reads TGTGCCAGCAGCCAAGATCCCCCCTATTCACCCCTCCACTTT. This chain connects TRBV3-1 (or the pseudogene TRBV3-2) to TRBJ1-6; D is ambiguous. V was shortened by 0 bases and J by 8 bases, with 8 bases between the two germline ends. The CDR3 sequence is 14 residues long. Looked up from germline, CDR1 is LGHDT and CDR2 is YNNKEL (reference sequence).

V gene TRBV14 combines with J gene TRBJ2-5; D is unclear. The V end was cut by 4 bases, the J end by 0 bases, with 15 bases between. The CDR3 sequence is 16 residues long. Germline V gives CDR1 SGHDN, CDR2 FVKESK. The CDR3 loop reads CASSPVGSRYQETQYF. The CDR3 nucleotides read TGTGCCAGCAGCCCTGTCGGGTCCAGGTACCAAGAGACCCAGTACTTC.

The chain links TRBV27 to TRBJ2-3; D unclear. Germline CDR1 MNHEY, CDR2 SMNVEV (reference sequence). This CDR3 spans 16 amino acids. V lost 5 bases, J lost 4 bases, and 19 bases lay in between. CDR3 sequence: CASSLLGPLEADTQYF. CDR3 coding DNA: TGTGCCAGCAGTCTCCTCGGGCCCCTTGAGGCAGATACGCAGTATTTT.

The rearrangement joins TRBV18 to TRBJ2-5, with 7 bases fitting TRBD2. CDR3 length: 13 residues. V was clipped by 6 bases and J by 1 base; unmatched bases: 2. Germline values: CDR1 KGHSH, CDR2 LQKENI. The DNA of the CDR3 is TGTGCCAGCTCGGGGGGGATCCAAGAGACCCAGTACTTC. Translated: CASSGGIQETQYF.

The J gene is TRBJ1-1, the V gene TRBV12-3 or TRBV12-4; D is unclear. V lost 5 bases to trimming and J lost 1 base, with 2 bases between them. This CDR3 is 11 amino acids long. The CDR3, as DNA: TGTGCCAGCAGTCAGAACACTGAAGCTTTCTTT. Encoded protein: CASSQNTEAFF.

J is TRBJ2-7 and V is TRBV3-1 (or the pseudogene TRBV3-2); D gene uncertain. Germline values: CDR1 LGHDT, CDR2 YNNKEL (reference sequence). V shed 3 bases and J shed 6 bases, with 18 bases lying between them. This CDR3 contains 15 residues. The CDR3 here is CASSQLGRSGREQYF. As DNA, the CDR3 is TGTGCCAGCAGCCAGCTTGGCAGAAGTGGTCGCGAGCAGTACTTC.

The V and J genes are TRBV27 and TRBJ2-7, with 9 bases identical to TRBD1. J lost 5 bases, V lost 5 bases, and 13 bases had no gene match. The CDR3 extends over 16 amino acids. Germline CDR1 reads MNHEY; CDR2 reads SMNVEV (reference sequence). Here the CDR3 reads CASSPLPHTGGNEQYV. The DNA of the CDR3 is TGTGCCAGCAGTCCCCTACCCCACACAGGGGGCAACGAGCAGTACGTC.

The chain links TRBV6-1 to TRBJ1-3; D gene uncertain. Trimming left V 3 bases short and J 9 bases short, with 9 bases between. This CDR3 is 12 amino acids long. From germline, CDR1 is MNHNS and CDR2 SASEGT. CDR3 in amino acids: CASSEPASTIYF. DNA for the CDR3: TGTGCCAGCAGTGAGCCTGCCAGCACCATATATTTT.

This sequence joins TRBV28 and TRBJ1-2, with 9 bases that match TRBD1. V gave up 5 bases and J gave up 0 bases; unmatched junction bases: 4. The CDR3 is 15 residues long. The germline CDR1 and CDR2 sequences are MDHEN and SYDVKM. The CDR3 region is CASSPWTGANYGYTF. CDR3 nucleotide sequence: TGTGCCAGCAGTCCCTGGACAGGGGCTAACTATGGCTACACCTTC.

This chain links TRBV5-1 with TRBJ2-7; D perhaps matches TRBD2 (6 bases). V was shortened by 4 bases and J by 0 bases, with 8 bases between the two germline ends. CDR1 is SGHRS and CDR2 is YFSETQ in the germline V gene. This CDR3 spans 13 amino acids. The CDR3 DNA is TGCGCCAGCAGCACCGGGAGCTCCTACGAGCAGTACTTC. It yields the protein CASSTGSSYEQYF.

The rearrangement uses TRBV27 and TRBJ1-6; tentative D call: TRBD1 (5 bases). The CDR3 consists of 13 residues. CDR1 MNHEY and CDR2 SMNVEV come from the germline V gene (reference sequence). Trimming pared 5 bases from V and 9 bases from J, leaving 11 bases between. The CDR3 nucleotides are TGTGCCAGCAGTCCCCGGGACTCTTCACCCCTCCACTTT. This translates into CASSPRDSSPLHF.